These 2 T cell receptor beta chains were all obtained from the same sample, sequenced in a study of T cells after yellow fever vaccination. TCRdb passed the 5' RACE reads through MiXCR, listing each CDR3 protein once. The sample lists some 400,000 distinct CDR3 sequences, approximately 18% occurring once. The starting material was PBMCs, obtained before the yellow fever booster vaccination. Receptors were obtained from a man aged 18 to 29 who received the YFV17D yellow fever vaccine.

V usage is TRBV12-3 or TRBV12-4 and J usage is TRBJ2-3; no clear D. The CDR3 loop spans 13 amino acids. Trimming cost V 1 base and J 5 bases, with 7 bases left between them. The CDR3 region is CASSLGAQDTQYF. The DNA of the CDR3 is TGTGCCAGCAGTTTAGGGGCCCAAGATACGCAGTATTTT.

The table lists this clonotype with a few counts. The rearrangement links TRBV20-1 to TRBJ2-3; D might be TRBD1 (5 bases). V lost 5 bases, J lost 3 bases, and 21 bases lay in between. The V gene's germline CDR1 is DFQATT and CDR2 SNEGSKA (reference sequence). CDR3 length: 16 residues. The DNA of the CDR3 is TGCAGTGCTCGTTGGACCCTAGGGGTAGGGACAGATACGCAGTATTTT. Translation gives CSARWTLGVGTDTQYF.